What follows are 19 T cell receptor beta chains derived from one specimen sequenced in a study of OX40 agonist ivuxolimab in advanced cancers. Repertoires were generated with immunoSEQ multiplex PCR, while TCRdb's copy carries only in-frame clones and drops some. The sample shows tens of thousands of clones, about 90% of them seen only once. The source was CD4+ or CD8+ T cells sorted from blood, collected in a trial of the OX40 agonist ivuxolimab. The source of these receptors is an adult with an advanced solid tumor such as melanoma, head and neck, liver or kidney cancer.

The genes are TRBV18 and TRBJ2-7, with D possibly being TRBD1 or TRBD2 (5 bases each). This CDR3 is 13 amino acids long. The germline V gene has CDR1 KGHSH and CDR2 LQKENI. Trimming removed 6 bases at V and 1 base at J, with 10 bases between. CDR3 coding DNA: TGTGCCAGCTCTGGGGACGGGTCCTACGAGCAGTACTTC. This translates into CASSGDGSYEQYF.

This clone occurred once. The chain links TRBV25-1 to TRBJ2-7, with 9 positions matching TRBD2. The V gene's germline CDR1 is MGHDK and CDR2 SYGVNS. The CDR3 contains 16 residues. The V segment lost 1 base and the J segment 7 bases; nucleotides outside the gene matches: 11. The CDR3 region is CASSEFGGGRAGEQYF. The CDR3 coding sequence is TGTGCCAGCAGTGAATTTGGCGGCGGGAGGGCCGGGGAGCAGTACTTC.

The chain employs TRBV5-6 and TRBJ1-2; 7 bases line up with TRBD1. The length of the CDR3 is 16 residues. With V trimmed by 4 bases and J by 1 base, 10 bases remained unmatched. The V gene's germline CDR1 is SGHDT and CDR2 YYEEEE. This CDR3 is CASSTDREVINYGYTF. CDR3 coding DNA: TGTGCCAGCAGCACCGACAGGGAGGTGATTAACTATGGCTACACCTTC.

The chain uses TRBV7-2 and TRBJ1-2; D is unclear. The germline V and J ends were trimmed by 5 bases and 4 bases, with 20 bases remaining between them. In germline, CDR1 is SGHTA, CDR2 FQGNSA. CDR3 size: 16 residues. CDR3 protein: CASSLRPGGSFYGYTF. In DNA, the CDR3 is TGTGCCAGCAGCCTTCGCCCCGGAGGAAGCTTCTATGGCTACACCTTC.

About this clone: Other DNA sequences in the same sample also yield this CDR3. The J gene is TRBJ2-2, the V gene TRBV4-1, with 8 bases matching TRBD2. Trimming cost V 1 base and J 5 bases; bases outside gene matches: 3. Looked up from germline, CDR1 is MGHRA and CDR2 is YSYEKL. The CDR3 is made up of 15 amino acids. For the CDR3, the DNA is TGCGCCAGCAGCCAAGCTGAGCGGGGGACCGGGGAGCTGTTTTTT. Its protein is CASSQAERGTGELFF.

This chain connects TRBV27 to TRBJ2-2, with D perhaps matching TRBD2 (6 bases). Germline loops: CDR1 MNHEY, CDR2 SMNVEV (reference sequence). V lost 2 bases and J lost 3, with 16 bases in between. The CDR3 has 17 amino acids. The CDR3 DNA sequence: TGTGCCAGCAGTTTAGAGTGGGTCGGGAGCTACACCGGGGAGCTGTTTTTT. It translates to CASSLEWVGSYTGELFF.

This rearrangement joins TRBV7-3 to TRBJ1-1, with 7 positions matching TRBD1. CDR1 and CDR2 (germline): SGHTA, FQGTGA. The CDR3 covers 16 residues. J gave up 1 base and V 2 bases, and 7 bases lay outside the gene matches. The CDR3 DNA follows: TGTGCCAGCAGCTTAGTCGCGGCAGGGGGGAACACTGAAGCTTTCTTT. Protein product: CASSLVAAGGNTEAFF.

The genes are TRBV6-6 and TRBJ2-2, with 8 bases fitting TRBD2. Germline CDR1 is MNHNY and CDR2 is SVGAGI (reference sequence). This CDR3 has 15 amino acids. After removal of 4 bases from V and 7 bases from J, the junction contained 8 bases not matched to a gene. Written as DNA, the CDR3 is TGTGCCAGCAGTTCTCGGGGGGGCAGCGGCGGGGAGCTGTTTTTT. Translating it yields CASSSRGGSGGELFF.

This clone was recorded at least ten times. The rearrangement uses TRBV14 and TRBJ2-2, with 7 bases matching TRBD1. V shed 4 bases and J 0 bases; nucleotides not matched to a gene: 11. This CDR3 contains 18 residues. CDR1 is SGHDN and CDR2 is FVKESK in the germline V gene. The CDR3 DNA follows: TGTGCCAGCAGCCCTACAGGGGCTGCGGTCGCGAACACCGGGGAGCTGTTTTTT. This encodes CASSPTGAAVANTGELFF. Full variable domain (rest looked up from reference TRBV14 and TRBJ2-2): EAGVTQFPSHSVIEKGQTVTLRCDPISGHDNLYWYRRVMGKEIKFLLHFVKESKQDESGMPNNRFLAERTGGTYSTLKVQPAELEDSGVYFCASSPTGAAVANTGELFFGEGSRLTVL.

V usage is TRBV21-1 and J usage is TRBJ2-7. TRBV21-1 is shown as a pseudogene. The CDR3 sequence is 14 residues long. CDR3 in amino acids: CASGYPPGRYEQYV. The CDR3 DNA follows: TGTGCCAGCGGATACCCGCCGGGGCGCTACGAGCAGTACGTC.

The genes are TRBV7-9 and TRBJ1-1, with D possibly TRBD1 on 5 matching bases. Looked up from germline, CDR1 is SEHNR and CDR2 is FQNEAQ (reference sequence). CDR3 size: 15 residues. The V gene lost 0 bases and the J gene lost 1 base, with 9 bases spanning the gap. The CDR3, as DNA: TGTGCCAGCAGCTTAGCATCCGGGGCGAACACTGAAGCTTTCTTT. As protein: CASSLASGANTEAFF.

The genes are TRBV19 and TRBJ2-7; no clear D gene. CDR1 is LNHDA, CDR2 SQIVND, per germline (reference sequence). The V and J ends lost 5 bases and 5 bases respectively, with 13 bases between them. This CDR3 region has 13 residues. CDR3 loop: CASSWSIGNEQYF. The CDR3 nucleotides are TGTGCCAGTAGTTGGTCCATAGGCAACGAGCAGTACTTC.

CDR3 in DNA: TGTGCCAGCAGTAACCCAGGGGTCAATCAGCCCCAGCATTTT. Protein sequence: CASSNPGVNQPQHF. The chain joins TRBV6-6 to TRBJ1-5; possible D gene TRBD1, 6 bases. CDR3 size: 14 residues. Trimming removed 5 bases from V and 3 bases from J, with 11 bases in between. From germline, CDR1 is MNHNY and CDR2 SVGAGI (reference sequence).

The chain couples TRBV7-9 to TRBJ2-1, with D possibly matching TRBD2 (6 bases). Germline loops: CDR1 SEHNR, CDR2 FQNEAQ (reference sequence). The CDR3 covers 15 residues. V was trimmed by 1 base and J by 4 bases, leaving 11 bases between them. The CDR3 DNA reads TGTGCCAGCAGCTTAGTGTCTAGCGAGTACAATGAGCAGTTCTTC. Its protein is CASSLVSSEYNEQFF.

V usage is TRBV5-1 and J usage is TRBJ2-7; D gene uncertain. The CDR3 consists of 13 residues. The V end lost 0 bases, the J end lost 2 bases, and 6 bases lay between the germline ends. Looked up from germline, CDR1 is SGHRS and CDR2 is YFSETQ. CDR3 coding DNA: TGCGCCAGCAGCTTGGTCCCAGCCTACGAGCAGTACTTC. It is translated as CASSLVPAYEQYF.

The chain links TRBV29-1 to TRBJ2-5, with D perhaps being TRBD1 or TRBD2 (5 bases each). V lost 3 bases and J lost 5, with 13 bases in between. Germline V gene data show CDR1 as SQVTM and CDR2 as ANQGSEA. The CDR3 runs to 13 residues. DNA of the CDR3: TGCAGCGTTGACATCAGGGACGGGGAGACCCAGTACTTC. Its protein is CSVDIRDGETQYF.

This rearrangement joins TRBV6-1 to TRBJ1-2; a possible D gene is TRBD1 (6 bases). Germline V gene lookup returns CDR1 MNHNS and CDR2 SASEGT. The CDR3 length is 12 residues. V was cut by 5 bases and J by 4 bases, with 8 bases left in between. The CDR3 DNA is TGTGCCAGCAGTACAGGGTTCTATGGCTACACCTTC. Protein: CASSTGFYGYTF.

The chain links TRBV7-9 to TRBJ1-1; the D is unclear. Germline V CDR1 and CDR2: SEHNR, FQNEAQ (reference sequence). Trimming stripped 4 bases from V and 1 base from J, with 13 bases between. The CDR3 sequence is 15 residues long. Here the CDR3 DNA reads TGTGCCAGCAGCTCCCGGTCCGATCCGAACACTGAAGCTTTCTTT. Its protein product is CASSSRSDPNTEAFF.

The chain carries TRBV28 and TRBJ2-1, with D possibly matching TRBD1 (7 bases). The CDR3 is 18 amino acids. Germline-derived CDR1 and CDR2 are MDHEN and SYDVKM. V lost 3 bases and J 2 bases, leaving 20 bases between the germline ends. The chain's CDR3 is CASSFYTLAGQTYNEQFF. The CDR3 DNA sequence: TGTGCCAGCAGTTTCTACACCCTCGCGGGACAGACCTACAATGAGCAGTTCTTC.